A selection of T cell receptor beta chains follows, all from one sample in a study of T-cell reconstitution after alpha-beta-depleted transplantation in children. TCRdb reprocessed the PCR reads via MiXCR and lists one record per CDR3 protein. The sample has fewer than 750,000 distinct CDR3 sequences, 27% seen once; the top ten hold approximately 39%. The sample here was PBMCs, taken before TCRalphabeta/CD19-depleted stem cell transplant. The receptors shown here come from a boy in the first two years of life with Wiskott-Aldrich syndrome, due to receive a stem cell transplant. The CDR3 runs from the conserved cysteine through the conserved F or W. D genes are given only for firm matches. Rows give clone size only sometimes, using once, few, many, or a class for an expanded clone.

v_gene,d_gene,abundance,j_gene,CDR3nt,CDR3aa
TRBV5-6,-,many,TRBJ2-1,TGTGCCAGCAGCTTGCCGGGAGACCCCTACAATGAGCAGTTCTTC,CASSLPGDPYNEQFF
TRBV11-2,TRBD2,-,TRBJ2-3,TGTGCCAGCAGCTTAGAGAGTCTAGCGGGGTTCACAGATACGCAGTATTTT,CASSLESLAGFTDTQYF
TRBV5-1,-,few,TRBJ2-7,TGCGCCAGCACCTCGGGGGTCATTCCCTCCTACGAGCAGTACTTC,CASTSGVIPSYEQYF
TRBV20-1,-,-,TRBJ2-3,TGCAGTGCTAGAGGTTTTACGCGAGGGGGCACAGATACGCAGTATTTT,CSARGFTRGGTDTQYF
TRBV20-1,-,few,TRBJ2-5,TGCAGTGCTAGCGGAAAGAATCAAGAGACCCAGTACTTC,CSASGKNQETQYF
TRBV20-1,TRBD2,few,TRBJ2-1,TGCAGTGCTAGAGATGGGGGGGAGACAAGGAATGAGCAGTTCTTC,CSARDGGETRNEQFF
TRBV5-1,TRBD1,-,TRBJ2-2,TGCGCCAGCAGCTTGGGGACAGGGCGCGGCACCGGGGAGCTGTTTTTT,CASSLGTGRGTGELFF
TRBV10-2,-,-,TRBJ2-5,TGCGCCAGCAAGACGTTCGGGGAGACCCAGTACTTC,CASKTFGETQYF
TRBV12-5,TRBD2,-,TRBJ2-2,TGTGCTAGTGGACGACGGACTAGCGTCTCCACCGGGGAGCTGTTTTTT,CASGRRTSVSTGELFF
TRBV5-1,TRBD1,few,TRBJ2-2,TGCGCCAGCAGCGCCGGGACAGGGACCGGGGAGCTGTTTTTT,CASSAGTGTGELFF
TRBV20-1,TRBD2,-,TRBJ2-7,TGCTGTGCTAGAGATCGGGTCTTTTCGGGAGGACCCTACGAGCAGTACTTC,CCARDRVFSGGPYEQYF
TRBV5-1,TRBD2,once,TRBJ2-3,TGCGCCAGCAGCTCCAGACTAGCGGGACATTCTGGTACGCAGTATTTT,CASSSRLAGHSGTQYF
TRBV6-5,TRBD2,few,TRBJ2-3,TGTGCCAGCAGTTACATAGCGGGAGCAGATACGCAGTATTTT,CASSYIAGADTQYF
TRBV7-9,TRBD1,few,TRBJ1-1,TGTGCCAGCAGCTTAGGACAGGGAGGGGACACTGAAGCTTTCTTT,CASSLGQGGDTEAFF